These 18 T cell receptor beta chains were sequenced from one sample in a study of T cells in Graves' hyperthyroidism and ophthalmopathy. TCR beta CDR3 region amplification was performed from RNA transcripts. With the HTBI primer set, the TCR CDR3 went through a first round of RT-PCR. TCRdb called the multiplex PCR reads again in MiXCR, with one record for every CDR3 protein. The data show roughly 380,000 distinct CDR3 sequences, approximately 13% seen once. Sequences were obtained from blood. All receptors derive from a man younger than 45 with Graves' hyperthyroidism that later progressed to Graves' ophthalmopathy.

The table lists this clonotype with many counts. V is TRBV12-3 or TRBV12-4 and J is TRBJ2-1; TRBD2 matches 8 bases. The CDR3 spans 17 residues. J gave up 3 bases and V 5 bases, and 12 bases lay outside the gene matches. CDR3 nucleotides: TGTGCCAGCAGTGGCCCAAGGCGGGGGGACTACTACAATGAGCAGTTCTTC. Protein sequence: CASSGPRRGDYYNEQFF.

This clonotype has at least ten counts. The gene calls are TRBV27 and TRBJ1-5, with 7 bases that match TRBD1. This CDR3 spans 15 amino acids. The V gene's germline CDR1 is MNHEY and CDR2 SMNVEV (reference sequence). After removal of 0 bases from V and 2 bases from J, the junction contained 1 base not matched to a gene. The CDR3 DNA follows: TGTGCCAGCAGTTTATCGGGACAGCGCAATCAGCCCCAGCATTTT. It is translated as CASSLSGQRNQPQHF.

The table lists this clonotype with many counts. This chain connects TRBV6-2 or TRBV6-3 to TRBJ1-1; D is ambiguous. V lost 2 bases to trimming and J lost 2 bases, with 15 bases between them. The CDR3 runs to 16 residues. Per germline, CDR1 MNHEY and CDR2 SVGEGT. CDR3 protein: CASSYGPRNENTEAFF. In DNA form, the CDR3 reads TGTGCCAGCAGTTACGGACCCAGGAACGAAAACACTGAAGCTTTCTTT.

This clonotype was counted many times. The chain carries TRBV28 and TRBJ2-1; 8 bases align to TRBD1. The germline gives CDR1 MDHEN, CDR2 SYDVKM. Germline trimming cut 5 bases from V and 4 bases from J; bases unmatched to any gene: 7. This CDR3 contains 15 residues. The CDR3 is CASSRTGGKYNEQFF. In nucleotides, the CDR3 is TGTGCCAGCAGTCGCACAGGGGGGAAGTACAATGAGCAGTTCTTC.

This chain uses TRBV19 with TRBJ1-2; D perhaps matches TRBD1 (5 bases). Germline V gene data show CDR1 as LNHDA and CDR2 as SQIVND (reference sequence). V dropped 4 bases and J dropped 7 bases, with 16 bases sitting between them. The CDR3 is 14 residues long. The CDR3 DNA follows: TGTGCCAGTAGTACCCGTGGGGCTGGCGGTGGCTACACCTTC. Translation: CASSTRGAGGGYTF.

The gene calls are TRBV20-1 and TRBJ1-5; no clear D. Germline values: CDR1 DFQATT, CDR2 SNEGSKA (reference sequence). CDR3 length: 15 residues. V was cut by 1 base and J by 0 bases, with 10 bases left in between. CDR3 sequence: CSARVAPFSNQPQHF. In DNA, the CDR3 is TGCAGTGCTAGAGTTGCCCCTTTTAGCAATCAGCCCCAGCATTTT.

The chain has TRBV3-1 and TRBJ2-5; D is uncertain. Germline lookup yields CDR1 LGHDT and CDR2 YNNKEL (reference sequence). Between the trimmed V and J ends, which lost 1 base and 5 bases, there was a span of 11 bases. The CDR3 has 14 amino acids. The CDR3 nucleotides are TGTGCCAGCAGCCAAGTTCCCCGGGCGGAGACCCAGTACTTC. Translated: CASSQVPRAETQYF.

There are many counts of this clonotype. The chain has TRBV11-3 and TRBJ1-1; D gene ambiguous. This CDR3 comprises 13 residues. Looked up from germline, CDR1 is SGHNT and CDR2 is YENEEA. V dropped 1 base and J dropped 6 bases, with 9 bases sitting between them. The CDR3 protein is CASSLGGGAEAFF. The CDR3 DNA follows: TGTGCCAGCAGCTTAGGAGGAGGCGCTGAAGCTTTCTTT.

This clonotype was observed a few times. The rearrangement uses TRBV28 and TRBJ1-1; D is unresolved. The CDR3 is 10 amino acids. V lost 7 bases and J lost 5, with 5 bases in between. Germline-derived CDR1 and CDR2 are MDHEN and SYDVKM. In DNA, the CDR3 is TGTGCCAGCAAAGCAACTGAAGCTTTCTTT. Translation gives CASKATEAFF. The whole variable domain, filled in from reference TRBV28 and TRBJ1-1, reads DVKVTQSSRYLVKRTGEKVFLECVQDMDHENMFWYRQDPGLGLRLIYFSYDVKMKEKGDIPEGYSVSREKKERFSLILESASTNQTSMYLCASKATEAFFGQGTRLTVV.

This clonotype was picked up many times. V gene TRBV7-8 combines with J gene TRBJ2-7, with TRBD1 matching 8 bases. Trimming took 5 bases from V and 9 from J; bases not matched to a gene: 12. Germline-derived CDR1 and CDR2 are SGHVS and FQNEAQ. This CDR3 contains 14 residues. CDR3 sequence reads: CASSPDRVRLWQYF. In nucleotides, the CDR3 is TGTGCCAGCAGCCCGGACAGGGTACGTTTATGGCAGTACTTC.

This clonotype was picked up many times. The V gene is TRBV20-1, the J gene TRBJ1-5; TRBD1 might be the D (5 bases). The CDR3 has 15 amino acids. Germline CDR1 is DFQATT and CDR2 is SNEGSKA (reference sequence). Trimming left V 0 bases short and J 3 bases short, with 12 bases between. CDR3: CSARDLTGHNQPQHF. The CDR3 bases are TGCAGTGCTAGAGATCTTACGGGGCACAATCAGCCCCAGCATTTT.

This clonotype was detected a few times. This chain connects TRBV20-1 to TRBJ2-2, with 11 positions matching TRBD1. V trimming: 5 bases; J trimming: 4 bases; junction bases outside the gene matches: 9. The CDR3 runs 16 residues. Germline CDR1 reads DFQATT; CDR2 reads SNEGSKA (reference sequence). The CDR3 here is CSAPKGTGGVTGELFF. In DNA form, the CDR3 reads TGCAGTGCTCCGAAGGGGACAGGGGGAGTCACCGGGGAGCTGTTTTTT.

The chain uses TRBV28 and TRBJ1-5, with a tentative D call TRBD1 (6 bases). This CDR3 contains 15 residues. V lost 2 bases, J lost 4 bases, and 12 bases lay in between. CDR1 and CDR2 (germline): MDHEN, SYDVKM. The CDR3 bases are TGTGCCAGCAGTTTAACGGACAGAAAAAATCAGCCCCAGCATTTT. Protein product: CASSLTDRKNQPQHF. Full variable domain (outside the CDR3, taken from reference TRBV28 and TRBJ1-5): DVKVTQSSRYLVKRTGEKVFLECVQDMDHENMFWYRQDPGLGLRLIYFSYDVKMKEKGDIPEGYSVSREKKERFSLILESASTNQTSMYLCASSLTDRKNQPQHFGDGTRLSIL.

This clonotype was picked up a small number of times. CDR3 residues: CASSSNRVEDTQYF. The CDR3 nucleotides are TGTGCCAGCAGCTCCAACAGGGTGGAAGATACGCAGTATTTT. This chain links TRBV5-8 with TRBJ2-3; a possible D gene is TRBD1 (6 bases). Deletions cut 3 bases from V and 5 bases from J, with 13 bases between. Germline values: CDR1 SGHTS, CDR2 YDEGEE. The CDR3 is 14 amino acids.

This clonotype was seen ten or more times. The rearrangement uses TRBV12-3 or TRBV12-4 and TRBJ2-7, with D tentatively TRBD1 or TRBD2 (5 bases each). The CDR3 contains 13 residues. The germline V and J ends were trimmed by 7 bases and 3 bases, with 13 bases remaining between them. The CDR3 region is CASTWGINYEQYF. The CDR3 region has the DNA TGTGCCAGCACCTGGGGGATTAACTACGAGCAGTACTTC.

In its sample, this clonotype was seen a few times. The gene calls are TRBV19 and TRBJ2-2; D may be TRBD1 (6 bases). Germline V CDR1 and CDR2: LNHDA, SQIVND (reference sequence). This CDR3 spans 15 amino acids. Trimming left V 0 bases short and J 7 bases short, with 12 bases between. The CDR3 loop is CASSIDHRASGELFF. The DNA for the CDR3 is TGTGCCAGTAGTATAGATCACAGGGCGAGCGGGGAGCTGTTTTTT.

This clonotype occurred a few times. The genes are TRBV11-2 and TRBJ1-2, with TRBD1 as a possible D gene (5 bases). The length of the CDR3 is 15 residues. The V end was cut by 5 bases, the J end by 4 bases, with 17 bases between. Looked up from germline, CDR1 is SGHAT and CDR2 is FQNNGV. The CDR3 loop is CASSAPLDIFYGYTF. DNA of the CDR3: TGTGCCAGCAGCGCCCCGCTGGACATATTCTATGGCTACACCTTC. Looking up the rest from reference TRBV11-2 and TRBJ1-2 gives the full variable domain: EAGVAQSPRYKIIEKRQSVAFWCNPISGHATLYWYQQILGQGPKLLIQFQNNGVVDDSQLPKDRFSAERLKGVDSTLKIQPAKLEDSAVYLCASSAPLDIFYGYTFGSGTRLTVV.

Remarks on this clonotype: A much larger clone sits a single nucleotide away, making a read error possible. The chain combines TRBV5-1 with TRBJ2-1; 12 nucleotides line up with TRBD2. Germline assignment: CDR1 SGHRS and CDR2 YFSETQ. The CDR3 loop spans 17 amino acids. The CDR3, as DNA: TGCGCCAGCAGACCGGAGGCTAGCGGGGGGGCGAAGAATGAGCAGCTCTTC. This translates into CASRPEASGGAKNEQLF.